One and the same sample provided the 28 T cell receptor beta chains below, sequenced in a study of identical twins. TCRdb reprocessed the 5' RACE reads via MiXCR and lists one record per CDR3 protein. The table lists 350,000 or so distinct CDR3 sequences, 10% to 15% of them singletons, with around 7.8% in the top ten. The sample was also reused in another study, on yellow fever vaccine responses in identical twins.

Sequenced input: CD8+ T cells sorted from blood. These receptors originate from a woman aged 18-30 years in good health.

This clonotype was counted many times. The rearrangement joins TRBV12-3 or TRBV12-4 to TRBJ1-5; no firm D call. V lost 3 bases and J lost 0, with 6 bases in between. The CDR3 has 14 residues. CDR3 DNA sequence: TGTGCCAGCAGTTTCCGGGTTAGCAATCAGCCCCAGCATTTT. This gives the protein CASSFRVSNQPQHF.

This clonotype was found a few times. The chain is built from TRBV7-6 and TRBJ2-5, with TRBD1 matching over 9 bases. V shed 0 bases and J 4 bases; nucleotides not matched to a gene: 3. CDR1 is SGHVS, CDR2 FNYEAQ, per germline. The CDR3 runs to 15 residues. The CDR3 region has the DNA TGTGCCAGCAGCTTAGCGACAGGGGGTCGAGAGACCCAGTACTTC. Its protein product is CASSLATGGRETQYF.

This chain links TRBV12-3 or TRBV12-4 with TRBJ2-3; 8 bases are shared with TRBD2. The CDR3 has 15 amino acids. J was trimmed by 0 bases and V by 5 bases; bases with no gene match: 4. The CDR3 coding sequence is TGTGCCAGCAGTCCCGCTAGCGGGAGCACAGATACGCAGTATTTT. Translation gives CASSPASGSTDTQYF.

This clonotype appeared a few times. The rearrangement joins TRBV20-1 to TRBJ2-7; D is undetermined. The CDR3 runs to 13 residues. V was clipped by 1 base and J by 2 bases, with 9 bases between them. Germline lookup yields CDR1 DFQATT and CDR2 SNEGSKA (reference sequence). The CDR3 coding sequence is TGCAGTGCTAGAGTTGGACCCACCTACGAGCAGTACGTC. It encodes CSARVGPTYEQYV.

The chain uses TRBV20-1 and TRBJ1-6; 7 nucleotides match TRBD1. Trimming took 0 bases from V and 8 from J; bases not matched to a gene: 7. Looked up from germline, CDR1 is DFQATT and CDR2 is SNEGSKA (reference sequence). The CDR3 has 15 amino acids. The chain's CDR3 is CSAREKDRTHSPLHF. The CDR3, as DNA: TGCAGTGCTAGAGAAAAGGACAGGACCCATTCACCCCTCCACTTT.

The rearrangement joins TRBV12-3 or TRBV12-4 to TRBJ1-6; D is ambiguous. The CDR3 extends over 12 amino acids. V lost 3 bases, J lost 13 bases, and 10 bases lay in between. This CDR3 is CASSFSGWPLHF. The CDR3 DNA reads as TGTGCCAGCAGTTTTTCCGGGTGGCCCCTCCACTTT.

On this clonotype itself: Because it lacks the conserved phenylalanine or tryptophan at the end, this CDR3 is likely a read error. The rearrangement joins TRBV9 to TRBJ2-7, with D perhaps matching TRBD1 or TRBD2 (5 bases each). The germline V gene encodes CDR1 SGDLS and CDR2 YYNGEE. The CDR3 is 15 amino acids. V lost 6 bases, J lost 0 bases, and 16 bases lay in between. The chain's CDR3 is CASTPGATDSYEQYI. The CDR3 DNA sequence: TGTGCCAGCACCCCCGGGGCGACCGACTCCTACGAGCAGTACATC.

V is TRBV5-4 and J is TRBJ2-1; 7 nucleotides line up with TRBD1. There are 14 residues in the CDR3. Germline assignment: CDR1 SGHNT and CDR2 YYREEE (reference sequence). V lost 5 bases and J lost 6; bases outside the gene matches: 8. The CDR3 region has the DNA TGTGCCAGCAGGTTAGGGGGCGAGTCCAATGAGCAGTTCTTC. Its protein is CASRLGGESNEQFF. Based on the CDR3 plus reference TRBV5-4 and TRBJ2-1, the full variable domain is ETGVTQSPTHLIKTRGQQVTLRCSSQSGHNTVSWYQQALGQGPQFIFQYYREEENGRGNFPPRFSGLQFPNYSSELNVNALELDDSALYLCASRLGGESNEQFFGPGTRLTVL.

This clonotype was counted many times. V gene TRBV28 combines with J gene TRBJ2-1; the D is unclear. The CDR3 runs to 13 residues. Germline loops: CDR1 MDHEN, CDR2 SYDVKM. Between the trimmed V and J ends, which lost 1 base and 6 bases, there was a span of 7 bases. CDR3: CASSLYLGNEQFF. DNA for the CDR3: TGTGCCAGCAGTTTATACCTGGGCAATGAGCAGTTCTTC.

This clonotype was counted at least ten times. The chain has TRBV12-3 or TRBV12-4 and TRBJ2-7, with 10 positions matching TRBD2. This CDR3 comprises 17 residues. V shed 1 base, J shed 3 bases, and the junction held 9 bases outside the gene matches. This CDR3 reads CASSLEKASGRIYEQYF. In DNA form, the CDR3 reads TGTGCCAGCAGTTTAGAAAAGGCTAGCGGGAGAATCTACGAGCAGTACTTC.

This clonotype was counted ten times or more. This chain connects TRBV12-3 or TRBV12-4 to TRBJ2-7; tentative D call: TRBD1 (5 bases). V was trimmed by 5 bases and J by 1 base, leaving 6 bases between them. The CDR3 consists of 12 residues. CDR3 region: CASSAGSYEQYF. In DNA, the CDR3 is TGTGCCAGCAGTGCAGGGTCCTACGAGCAGTACTTC.

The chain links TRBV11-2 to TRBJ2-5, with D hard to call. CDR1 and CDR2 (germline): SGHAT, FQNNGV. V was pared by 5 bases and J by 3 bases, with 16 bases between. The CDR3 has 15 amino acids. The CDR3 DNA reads TGTGCCAGCAGCGGATTTGGACGGGTAAAAGAGACCCAGTACTTC. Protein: CASSGFGRVKETQYF.

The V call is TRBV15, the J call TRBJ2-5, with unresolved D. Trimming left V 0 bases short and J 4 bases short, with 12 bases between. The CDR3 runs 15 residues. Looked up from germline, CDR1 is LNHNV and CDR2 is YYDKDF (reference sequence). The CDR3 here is CATSRDLRFVETQYF. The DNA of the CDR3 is TGTGCCACCAGCAGAGATCTTCGGTTCGTAGAGACCCAGTACTTC.

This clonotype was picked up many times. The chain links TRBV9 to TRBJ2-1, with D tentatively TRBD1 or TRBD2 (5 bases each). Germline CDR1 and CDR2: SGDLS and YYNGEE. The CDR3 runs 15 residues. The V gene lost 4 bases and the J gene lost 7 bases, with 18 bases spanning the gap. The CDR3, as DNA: TGTGCCAGCAGCCCCTTCGGGACCTCCACGAATGAGCAGTTCTTC. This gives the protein CASSPFGTSTNEQFF.

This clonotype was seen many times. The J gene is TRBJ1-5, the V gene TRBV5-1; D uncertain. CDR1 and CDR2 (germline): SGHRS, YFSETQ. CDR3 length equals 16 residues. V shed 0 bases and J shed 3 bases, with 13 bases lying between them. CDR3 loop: CASSLDGEAPNQPQHF. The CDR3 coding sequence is TGCGCCAGCAGCTTGGACGGCGAGGCCCCCAATCAGCCCCAGCATTTT.

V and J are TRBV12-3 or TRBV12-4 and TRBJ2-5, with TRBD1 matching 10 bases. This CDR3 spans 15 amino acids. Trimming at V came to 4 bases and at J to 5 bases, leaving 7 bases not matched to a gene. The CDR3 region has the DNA TGTGCCAGCAGTTCCGGACAGGGGGAAGTGGAGACCCAGTACTTC. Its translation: CASSSGQGEVETQYF.

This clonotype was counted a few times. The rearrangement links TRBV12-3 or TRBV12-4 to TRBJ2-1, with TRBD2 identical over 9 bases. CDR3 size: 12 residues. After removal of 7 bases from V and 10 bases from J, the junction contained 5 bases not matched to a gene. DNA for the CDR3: TGTGCCAGCACTCTAAGCGGGGGGGAGCAGTTCTTC. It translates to CASTLSGGEQFF.

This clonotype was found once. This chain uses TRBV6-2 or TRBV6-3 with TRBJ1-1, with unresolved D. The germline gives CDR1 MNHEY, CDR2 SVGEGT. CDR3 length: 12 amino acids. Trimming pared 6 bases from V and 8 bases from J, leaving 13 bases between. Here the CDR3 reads CASSHSPLEAFF. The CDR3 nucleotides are TGTGCCAGCAGCCACTCCCCCCTAGAAGCTTTCTTT.

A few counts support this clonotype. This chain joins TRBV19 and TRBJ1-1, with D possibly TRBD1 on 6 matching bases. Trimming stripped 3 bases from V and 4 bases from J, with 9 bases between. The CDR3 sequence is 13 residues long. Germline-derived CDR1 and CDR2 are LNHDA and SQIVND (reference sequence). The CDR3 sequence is CASSMNRATEAFF. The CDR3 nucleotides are TGTGCCAGTAGTATGAACAGGGCCACTGAAGCTTTCTTT.

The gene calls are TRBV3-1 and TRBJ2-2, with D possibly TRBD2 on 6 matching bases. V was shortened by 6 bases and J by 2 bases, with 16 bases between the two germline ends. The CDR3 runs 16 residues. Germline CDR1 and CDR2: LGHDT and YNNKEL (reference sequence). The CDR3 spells CASREGGSSNTGELFF. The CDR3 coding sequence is TGTGCCAGCAGGGAAGGAGGGTCATCCAACACCGGGGAGCTGTTTTTT.

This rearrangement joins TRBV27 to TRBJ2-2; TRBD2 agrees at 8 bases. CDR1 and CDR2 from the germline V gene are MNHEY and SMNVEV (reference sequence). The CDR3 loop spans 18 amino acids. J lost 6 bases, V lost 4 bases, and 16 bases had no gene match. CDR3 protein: CASSSRRGSGSVAGELFF. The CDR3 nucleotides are TGTGCCAGCAGTTCCCGCCGTGGGAGCGGGAGCGTCGCCGGGGAGCTGTTTTTT.

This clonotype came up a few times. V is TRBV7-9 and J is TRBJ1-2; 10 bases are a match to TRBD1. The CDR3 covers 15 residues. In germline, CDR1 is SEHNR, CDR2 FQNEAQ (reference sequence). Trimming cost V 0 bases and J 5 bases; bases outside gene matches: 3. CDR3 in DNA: TGTGCCAGCAGCTTAGCGGGACAGGGGAGATATGGCTACACCTTC. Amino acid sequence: CASSLAGQGRYGYTF.

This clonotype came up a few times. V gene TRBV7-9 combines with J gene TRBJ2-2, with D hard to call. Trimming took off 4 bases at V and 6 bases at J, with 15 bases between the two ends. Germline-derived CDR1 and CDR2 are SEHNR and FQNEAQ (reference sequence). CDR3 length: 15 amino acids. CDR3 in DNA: TGTGCCAGCAGCTCCTTGGACGGATTATCCGGGGAGCTGTTTTTT. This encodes CASSSLDGLSGELFF.

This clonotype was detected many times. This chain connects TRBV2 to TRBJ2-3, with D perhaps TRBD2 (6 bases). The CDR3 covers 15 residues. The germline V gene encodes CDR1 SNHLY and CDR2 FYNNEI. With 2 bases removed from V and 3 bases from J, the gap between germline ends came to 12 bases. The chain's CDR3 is CASSELGGETDTQYF. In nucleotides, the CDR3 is TGTGCCAGCAGTGAATTGGGCGGGGAGACAGATACGCAGTATTTT.

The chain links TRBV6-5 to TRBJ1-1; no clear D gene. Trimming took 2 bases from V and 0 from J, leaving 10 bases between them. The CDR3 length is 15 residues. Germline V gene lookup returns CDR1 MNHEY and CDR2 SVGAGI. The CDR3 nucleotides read TGTGCCAGCAGTTACACTTCAACAGTGAACACTGAAGCTTTCTTT. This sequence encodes CASSYTSTVNTEAFF.

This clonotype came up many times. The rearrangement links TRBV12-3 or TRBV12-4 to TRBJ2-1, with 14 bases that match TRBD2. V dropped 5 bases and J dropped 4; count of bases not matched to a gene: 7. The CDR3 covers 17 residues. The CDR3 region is CASSDPGLAGAYNEQFF. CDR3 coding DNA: TGTGCCAGCAGTGACCCGGGACTAGCGGGGGCTTACAATGAGCAGTTCTTC.

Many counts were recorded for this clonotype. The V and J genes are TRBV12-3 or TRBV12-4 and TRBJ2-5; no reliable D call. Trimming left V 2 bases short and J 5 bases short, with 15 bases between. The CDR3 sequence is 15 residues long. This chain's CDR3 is CASSLTATGRETQYF. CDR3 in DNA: TGTGCCAGCAGTTTAACTGCGACCGGACGGGAGACCCAGTACTTC.

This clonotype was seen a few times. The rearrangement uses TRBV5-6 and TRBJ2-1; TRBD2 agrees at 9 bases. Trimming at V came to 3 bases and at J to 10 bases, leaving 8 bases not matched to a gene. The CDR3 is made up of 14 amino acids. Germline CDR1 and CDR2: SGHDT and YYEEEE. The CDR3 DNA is TGTGCCAGCAGCTCGGGACTAGCATTAGGCGAGCAGTTCTTC. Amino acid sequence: CASSSGLALGEQFF.